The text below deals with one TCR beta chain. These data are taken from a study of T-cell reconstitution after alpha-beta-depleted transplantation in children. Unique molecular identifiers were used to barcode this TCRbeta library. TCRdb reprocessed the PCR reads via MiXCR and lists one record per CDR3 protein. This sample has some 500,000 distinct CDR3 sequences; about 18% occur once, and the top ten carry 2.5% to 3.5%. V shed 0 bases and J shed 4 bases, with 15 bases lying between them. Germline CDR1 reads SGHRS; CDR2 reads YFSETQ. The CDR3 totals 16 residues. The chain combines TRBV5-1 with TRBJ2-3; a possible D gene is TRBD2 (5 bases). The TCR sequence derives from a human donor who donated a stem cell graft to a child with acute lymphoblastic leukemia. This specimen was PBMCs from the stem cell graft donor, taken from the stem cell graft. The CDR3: CASSLDGVRSADTQYF. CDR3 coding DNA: TGCGCCAGCAGCTTGGACGGGGTCAGGTCGGCAGATACGCAGTATTTT.